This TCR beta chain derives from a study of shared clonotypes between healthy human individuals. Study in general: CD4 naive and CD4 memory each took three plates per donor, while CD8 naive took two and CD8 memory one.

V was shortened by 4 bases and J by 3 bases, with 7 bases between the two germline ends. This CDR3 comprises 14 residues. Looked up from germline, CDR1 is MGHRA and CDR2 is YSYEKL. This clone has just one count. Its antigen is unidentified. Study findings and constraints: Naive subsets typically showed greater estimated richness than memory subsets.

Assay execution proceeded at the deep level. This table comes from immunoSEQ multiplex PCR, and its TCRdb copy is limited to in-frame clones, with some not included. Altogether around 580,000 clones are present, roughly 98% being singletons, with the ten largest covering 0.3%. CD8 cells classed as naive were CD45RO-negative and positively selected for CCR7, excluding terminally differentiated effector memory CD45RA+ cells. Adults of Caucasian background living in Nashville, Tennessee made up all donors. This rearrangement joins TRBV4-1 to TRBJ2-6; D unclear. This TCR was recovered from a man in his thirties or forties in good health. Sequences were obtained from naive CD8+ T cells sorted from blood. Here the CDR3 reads CASSLAFGANVLTF. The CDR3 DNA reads TGCGCCAGCAGCCTCGCTTTTGGGGCCAACGTCCTGACTTTC.